The 32 T cell receptor beta chains presented below share a single source sample, sequenced in a study of cytomegalovirus exposure and HLA in healthy donors (dated by TCRdb to the late 2010s). Preparation of the library involved the immunoSEQ multiplex PCR assay. The multiplex PCR relied on a mix of 60 forward primers for TCR Vbeta segments and 13 reverse primers for TCR Jbeta segments. Held by TCRdb, this immuneACCESS table contains in-frame sequences only and omits some clones. Under half of the omission traces to an unresolved V gene where checked; the cause of the rest is unknown. The sample data list 150,000 to 250,000 clones, and 70% to 80% of these were observed just once. The ten largest account for about 1.9% of the sample. The sequencing input was PBMCs. These receptors were collected from a young man in good health and CMV-seronegative.

The sample holds a few counts of this clone. V is TRBV6-5 and J is TRBJ1-5; D unresolved. The CDR3 has 12 amino acids. V lost 8 bases and J lost 1, with 6 bases in between. The germline V gene has CDR1 MNHEY and CDR2 SVGAGI. The CDR3 sequence: CASEQSNQPQHF. The DNA for the CDR3 is TGTGCCAGCGAACAGAGCAATCAGCCCCAGCATTTT.

The V and J genes are TRBV7-9 and TRBJ2-7; 7 positions agree with TRBD1. The V segment lost 4 bases and the J segment 2 bases; nucleotides outside the gene matches: 8. Germline V CDR1 and CDR2: SEHNR, FQNEAQ (reference sequence). The CDR3 runs to 15 residues. The CDR3 sequence: CASSSPSGQAYEQYF. The CDR3 DNA reads TGTGCCAGCAGCTCTCCATCCGGACAGGCCTACGAGCAGTACTTC.

The chain is built from TRBV29-1 and TRBJ2-7; a weak D match, TRBD2 (5 bases). V lost 5 bases, J lost 3 bases, and 11 bases lay in between. This CDR3 spans 12 amino acids. CDR1 is SQVTM, CDR2 ANQGSEA, per germline. CDR3 amino acids: CSVHGNGYEQYF. The CDR3 bases are TGCAGCGTTCACGGGAACGGCTACGAGCAGTACTTC.

The chain links TRBV14 to TRBJ2-5; 7 bases are a match to TRBD2. The last part of the DNA fits TRBJ2-7 better; the J call may be wrong. CDR3 length: 16 amino acids. Germline CDR1 and CDR2: SGHDN and FVKESK. The CDR3: CASSQVYGRTSYEQYF. The DNA of the CDR3 is TGTGCCAGCAGCCAAGTATACGGGAGGACCTCCTACGAGCAGTACTTC.

The V gene is TRBV29-1, the J gene TRBJ1-2; TRBD1 is a possible D gene (5 bases). Germline CDR1 and CDR2: SQVTM and ANQGSEA. The germline V and J ends were trimmed by 2 bases and 8 bases, with 9 bases remaining between them. The CDR3 runs to 11 residues. CDR3 protein: CSVERQLGYTF. In nucleotides, the CDR3 is TGCAGCGTTGAAAGACAGCTCGGCTACACCTTC.

V gene TRBV2 combines with J gene TRBJ2-7; 8 nucleotides agree with TRBD2. The V gene end was trimmed by 4 bases and the J gene end by 7 bases; junction bases not matched to a gene: 9. Per the germline V gene, CDR1 is SNHLY and CDR2 is FYNNEI. The CDR3 has 14 residues. CDR3 in DNA: TGTGCCAGCAGTGTACTCGGGAGGGCCCGGGAGCAGTACTTC. As protein: CASSVLGRAREQYF.

The chain has TRBV7-9 and TRBJ2-1; 9 nucleotides agree with TRBD2. This CDR3 comprises 14 residues. J lost 6 bases, V lost 2 bases, and 2 bases had no gene match. The germline CDR1 and CDR2 sequences are SEHNR and FQNEAQ (reference sequence). CDR3 coding DNA: TGTGCCAGCAGCTTACTGACTAGCGGCAATGAGCAGTTCTTC. Its translation: CASSLLTSGNEQFF.

This chain connects TRBV5-4 to TRBJ2-1; D remains ambiguous. CDR1 is SGHNT and CDR2 is YYREEE in the germline V gene (reference sequence). The germline V and J ends were trimmed by 4 bases and 9 bases, with 14 bases remaining between them. The CDR3 covers 13 residues. As DNA, the CDR3 is TGTGCCAGCAGCCCCGGCCCACGGAGTGAGCAGTTCTTC. This translates into CASSPGPRSEQFF.

The table lists this clone with a few counts. The chain links TRBV18 to TRBJ1-1; maybe TRBD1 (5 bases). Germline loops: CDR1 KGHSH, CDR2 LQKENI. V lost 8 bases and J lost 1, with 17 bases in between. This CDR3 region has 15 residues. CDR3 in amino acids: CASGSTPQGNTEAFF. The CDR3 DNA reads as TGTGCCAGCGGATCGACTCCTCAGGGGAACACTGAAGCTTTCTTT.

The rearrangement joins TRBV7-9 to TRBJ1-5; 7 bases line up with TRBD1. Losses at the gene ends were 4 bases for V and 0 bases for J; bases not matched to a gene: 6. The CDR3 consists of 16 residues. The germline gives CDR1 SEHNR, CDR2 FQNEAQ (reference sequence). CDR3 in amino acids: CASSSGTANSNQPQHF. DNA for the CDR3: TGTGCCAGCAGCTCCGGGACAGCAAATAGCAATCAGCCCCAGCATTTT.

The chain couples TRBV2 to TRBJ2-3, with 9 bases lining up with TRBD2. Germline-derived CDR1 and CDR2 are SNHLY and FYNNEI. The J segment lost 4 bases and the V segment lost 7 bases, leaving 6 bases of the junction unmatched. CDR3 length equals 14 residues. The DNA of the CDR3 is TGTGCCAGCACCGGGAGGACTAGCGCAGATACGCAGTATTTT. Encoded protein: CASTGRTSADTQYF.

In this sample, this clone turned up many times. This chain links TRBV6-4 with TRBJ1-1; 7 bases line up with TRBD1. The germline V gene has CDR1 MRHNA and CDR2 SNTAGT. This CDR3 comprises 15 residues. V lost 5 bases and J lost 1; bases outside the gene matches: 7. This CDR3 reads CASSLTGQGNTEAFF. The CDR3 nucleotides read TGTGCCAGCAGTTTGACAGGGCAAGGGAACACTGAAGCTTTCTTT.

The gene calls are TRBV7-6 and TRBJ1-4, with 7 positions matching TRBD1. The CDR3 sequence is 18 residues long. From germline, CDR1 is SGHVS and CDR2 FNYEAQ. V trimming: 2 bases; J trimming: 8 bases; junction bases outside the gene matches: 17. CDR3 amino acids: CASSLLPGQSGISEKLFF. In DNA form, the CDR3 reads TGTGCCAGCAGCTTACTTCCGGGACAGAGTGGGATATCCGAAAAACTGTTTTTT.

The CDR3 is CASSGGLTSGMGRYF. CDR3 sequence (DNA): TGTGCCAGCAGTGGTGGTTTGACTAGCGGAATGGGGCGGTATTTT. The rearrangement links TRBV25-1 to TRBJ2-3; 9 nucleotides match TRBD2. From germline, CDR1 is MGHDK and CDR2 SYGVNS. This CDR3 is 15 amino acids long. The J segment lost 14 bases and the V segment lost 4 bases, leaving 16 bases of the junction unmatched.

J is TRBJ1-5 and V is TRBV5-6; possibly TRBD1 for D (6 bases). V lost 0 bases and J lost 7, with 17 bases in between. Germline lookup yields CDR1 SGHDT and CDR2 YYEEEE. The CDR3 runs to 16 residues. The CDR3 coding sequence is TGTGCCAGCAGCTTGGGCGTGGGGCGCGGGGGCCAGCCCCAGCATTTT. It specifies CASSLGVGRGGQPQHF.

The CDR3 DNA reads as TGTGCCAGCAGCGTAGCACCTAGCGGGAGTCTAGGAAAAGAGACCCAGTACTTC. This sequence encodes CASSVAPSGSLGKETQYF. The chain joins TRBV9 to TRBJ2-5; 10 bases are shared with TRBD2. CDR1 and CDR2 (germline): SGDLS, YYNGEE. This CDR3 is 18 amino acids long. V shed 0 bases, J shed 3 bases, and the junction held 11 bases outside the gene matches.

The V call is TRBV28, the J call TRBJ2-1; TRBD2 matches 12 bases. V gave up 6 bases and J gave up 10 bases; unmatched junction bases: 10. CDR1 is MDHEN and CDR2 is SYDVKM in the germline V gene. The length of the CDR3 is 15 residues. For the CDR3, the DNA is TGTGCCAGCAGGCGGACTAGCGGGGCCCTCGGGGAGCAGTTCTTC. Protein product: CASRRTSGALGEQFF.

The chain couples TRBV9 to TRBJ2-7; TRBD2 agrees at 8 bases. The CDR3 runs 16 residues. The junction had 8 bases not matched to a gene; V was cut back by 0 bases and J by 3 bases. CDR1 is SGDLS and CDR2 is YYNGEE in the germline V gene. The CDR3 protein is CASSVAQLAGVYEQYF. The DNA for the CDR3 is TGTGCCAGCAGCGTAGCACAGCTAGCGGGTGTCTACGAGCAGTACTTC.

The chain recombines TRBV12-5 with TRBJ2-3; D uncertain. CDR3 length: 14 residues. CDR1 is LGHNT, CDR2 FRNRAP, per germline. V was trimmed by 1 base and J by 4 bases, leaving 9 bases between them. The CDR3 DNA follows: TGTGCTAGTGGTTTGGGGCTAGAGTCAGATACGCAGTATTTT. Protein sequence: CASGLGLESDTQYF.

This chain uses TRBV11-2 with TRBJ2-1; perhaps TRBD1 as D (7 bases). This CDR3 contains 16 residues. The V end was cut by 4 bases, the J end by 1 base, with 14 bases between. From germline, CDR1 is SGHAT and CDR2 FQNNGV. In nucleotides, the CDR3 is TGTGCCAGCAGCTCCCGGCAGGGGGGATCCTACAATGAGCAGTTCTTC. Translated: CASSSRQGGSYNEQFF.

V is TRBV5-8 and J is TRBJ2-5; 12 positions match TRBD2. The CDR3 consists of 19 residues. CDR1 and CDR2 from the germline V gene are SGHTS and YDEGEE. The V segment lost 3 bases and the J segment 0 bases; nucleotides outside the gene matches: 12. CDR3 in amino acids: CASSSTLAGGPQYQETQYF. DNA of the CDR3: TGTGCCAGCAGCTCTACTCTAGCGGGAGGGCCTCAGTACCAAGAGACCCAGTACTTC.

This chain joins TRBV7-3 and TRBJ2-2; weak D call: TRBD1 (5 bases). V was shortened by 1 base and J by 4 bases, with 13 bases between the two germline ends. The V gene's germline CDR1 is SGHTA and CDR2 FQGTGA. The CDR3 is 16 residues long. CDR3 sequence reads: CASSLNQGPITGELFF. The CDR3 DNA sequence: TGTGCCAGCAGCTTAAATCAGGGTCCGATCACCGGGGAGCTGTTTTTT.

The V call is TRBV5-6, the J call TRBJ1-4; possibly TRBD1 for D (6 bases). The CDR3 is 13 residues long. Germline CDR1 SGHDT, CDR2 YYEEEE. Trimming removed 1 base from V and 11 bases from J, with 12 bases in between. This CDR3 reads CASSLQGRVKLFF. The DNA of the CDR3 is TGTGCCAGCAGCTTGCAGGGGAGGGTTAAACTGTTTTTT. Together with reference TRBV5-6 and TRBJ1-4, the CDR3 gives the full variable domain: DAGVTQSPTHLIKTRGQQVTLRCSPKSGHDTVSWYQQALGQGPQFIFQYYEEEERQRGNFPDRFSGHQFPNYSSELNVNALLLGDSALYLCASSLQGRVKLFFGSGTQLSVL.

This chain uses TRBV6-4 with TRBJ2-7, with D tentatively TRBD1 (5 bases). V lost 2 bases to trimming and J lost 1 base, with 12 bases between them. The CDR3 extends over 15 amino acids. The V gene's germline CDR1 is MRHNA and CDR2 SNTAGT. DNA of the CDR3: TGTGCCAGCAGTGACCGCAGGACACTTTCCTACGAGCAGTACTTC. Its protein is CASSDRRTLSYEQYF.

This sequence joins TRBV5-1 and TRBJ2-1; 11 bases agree with TRBD2. The trim removed 4 bases at V and 6 bases at J, leaving 9 bases unmatched. Germline assignment: CDR1 SGHRS and CDR2 YFSETQ. This CDR3 is 16 amino acids long. This CDR3 reads CASSARATSGGNEQFF. The CDR3 coding sequence is TGCGCCAGCAGCGCACGCGCTACTAGCGGGGGCAATGAGCAGTTCTTC.

This chain joins TRBV11-2 and TRBJ2-1; 9 bases match TRBD2. Germline CDR1 is SGHAT and CDR2 is FQNNGV. With 5 bases clipped from V and 0 bases from J, the junction kept 2 bases outside the gene matches. The CDR3 length is 15 residues. The CDR3 bases are TGTGCCAGCAGCCCTAGCGGGGTCTCCTACAATGAGCAGTTCTTC. It specifies CASSPSGVSYNEQFF.

The J gene is TRBJ2-1, the V gene TRBV5-1, with 12 bases lining up with TRBD2. Trimming took 1 base from V and 2 from J; bases not matched to a gene: 1. The CDR3 runs 16 residues. The germline CDR1 and CDR2 sequences are SGHRS and YFSETQ. This CDR3 reads CASSLTSGRPYNEQFF. In nucleotides, the CDR3 is TGCGCCAGCAGCTTGACTAGCGGGAGGCCCTACAATGAGCAGTTCTTC.

This rearrangement joins TRBV9 to TRBJ1-2, with D possibly matching TRBD1 (6 bases). The germline gives CDR1 SGDLS, CDR2 YYNGEE. Trimming took 1 base from V and 5 from J, leaving 12 bases between them. This CDR3 comprises 14 residues. The CDR3 DNA is TGTGCCAGCAGCGTACCCGCACAGGGTTATGGCTACACCTTC. Its translation is CASSVPAQGYGYTF. Using reference TRBV9 and TRBJ1-2 for the parts outside the CDR3, the full variable domain is DSGVTQTPKHLITATGQRVTLRCSPRSGDLSVYWYQQSLDQGLQFLIQYYNGEERAKGNILERFSAQQFPDLHSELNLSSLELGDSALYFCASSVPAQGYGYTFGSGTRLTVV.

The rearrangement uses TRBV30 and TRBJ2-5; tentative D call: TRBD1 (5 bases). Germline V gives CDR1 GTSNPN, CDR2 SVGIG (reference sequence). With 7 bases removed from V and 5 bases from J, the gap between germline ends came to 17 bases. The CDR3 loop spans 13 amino acids. CDR3 amino acids: CAYLGVVGETQYF. Here the CDR3 DNA reads TGTGCCTACTTAGGGGTTGTAGGGGAGACCCAGTACTTC.

CDR3 nucleotide sequence: TGTGCCAGCGAGTGGAGTCTGGAGGAGACCCAGTACTTC. Translation: CASEWSLEETQYF. The genes are TRBV5-5 and TRBJ2-5; D uncertain. This CDR3 comprises 13 residues. V shed 7 bases and J shed 5 bases, with 15 bases lying between them. CDR1 and CDR2 (germline): SGHKS, YYEKEE (reference sequence).

The CDR3 spells CASSQATGYNQPQHF. In DNA form, the CDR3 reads TGCGCCAGCAGCCAAGCCACAGGGTACAATCAGCCCCAGCATTTT. The rearrangement joins TRBV4-1 to TRBJ1-5, with a tentative D call TRBD1 (6 bases). The V and J ends lost 1 base and 3 bases respectively, with 10 bases between them. In germline, CDR1 is MGHRA, CDR2 YSYEKL. The CDR3 spans 15 residues.

As DNA, the CDR3 is TGTGCCAGCAGCCCCCATCAGCAGGCCCAGCTCTATGGCTACACCTTC. This encodes CASSPHQQAQLYGYTF. The chain combines TRBV14 with TRBJ1-2; D remains unclear. Germline loops: CDR1 SGHDN, CDR2 FVKESK. The CDR3 consists of 16 residues. Trimming took 4 bases from V and 4 from J, leaving 19 bases between them.